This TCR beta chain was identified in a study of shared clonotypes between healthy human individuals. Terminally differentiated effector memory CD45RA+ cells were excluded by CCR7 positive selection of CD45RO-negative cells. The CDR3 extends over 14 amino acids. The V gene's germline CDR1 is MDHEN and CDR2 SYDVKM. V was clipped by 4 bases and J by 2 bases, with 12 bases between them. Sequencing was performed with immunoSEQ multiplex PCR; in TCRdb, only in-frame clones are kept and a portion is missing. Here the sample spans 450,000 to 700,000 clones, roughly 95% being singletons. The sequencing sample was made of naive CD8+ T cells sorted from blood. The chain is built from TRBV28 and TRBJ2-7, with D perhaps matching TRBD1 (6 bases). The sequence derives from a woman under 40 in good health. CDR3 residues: CASSSETGPYEQYF. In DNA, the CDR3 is TGTGCCAGCAGTTCAGAGACAGGTCCCTACGAGCAGTACTTC.